A single sample gave rise to the 2 T cell receptor beta chains below, sequenced in a study of T cells in Graves' hyperthyroidism and ophthalmopathy. Amplification targeted TCR beta CDR3 regions from RNA transcripts. The HTBI primer set drove a first-round RT-PCR of the TCR CDR3. MiXCR, applied by TCRdb to the multiplex PCR reads, yields one record per CDR3 protein. Of about 290,000 distinct CDR3 sequences in the sample, around 15% are singletons; the top ten hold 7.9%. The source material was blood. Receptors originate from a woman between 40 and 50 years old with Graves' hyperthyroidism.

This clonotype was seen at least ten times. This chain connects TRBV11-2 to TRBJ1-2, with 8 bases aligning to TRBD1. The CDR3 totals 15 residues. Germline V lookup: CDR1 SGHAT, CDR2 FQNNGV. The trim removed 4 bases at V and 7 bases at J, leaving 11 bases unmatched. The chain's CDR3 is CASSSIRGQASGYTF. For the CDR3, the DNA is TGTGCCAGCAGCTCGATCAGGGGGCAGGCGAGTGGCTACACCTTC.

This clonotype has a count of ten or more. V is TRBV9 and J is TRBJ1-4, with TRBD1 matching over 7 bases. CDR1 is SGDLS and CDR2 is YYNGEE in the germline V gene. The V and J ends lost 0 bases and 5 bases, in that order; junction bases with no gene match: 10. The CDR3 is 17 amino acids. The CDR3 nucleotides are TGTGCCAGCAGCGTAGGGAGAGGGGGCAATGAAAATGAAAAACTGTTTTTT. This sequence encodes CASSVGRGGNENEKLFF.